The T cell receptor beta chain under discussion was sequenced for a study of blood T cells in healthy people across ages. The authors ran a second PCR of roughly 6 to 12 cycles using a sample-barcoded 5' primer and a J-beta primer mix. MiXCR, run by TCRdb on the 5' RACE reads, gives a single entry per CDR3 protein. The data show about 1.8 million distinct CDR3 sequences, less than 50% seen once. CDR3 length equals 15 residues. Germline V lookup: CDR1 SGHTA, CDR2 FQGNSA. V was cut by 1 base and J by 3 bases, with 7 bases left in between. This clonotype was counted between two and nine times. What it binds is not known. Whenever a sample was processed, at least 7 million PBMCs were isolated. Study-wide results and limits: Among T cells, TCR beta diversity per million cells dropped roughly linearly as age rose. What prevented conclusive comparison of naive and antigen-experienced cells was that PBMCs were unsorted.

This TCR came from a woman in her thirties or forties in good health. Source material: blood. The V gene is TRBV7-2, the J gene TRBJ1-6; no clear D gene. This CDR3 is CASSLGQHYNSPLHF. DNA for the CDR3: TGTGCCAGCAGCTTAGGGCAGCACTATAATTCACCCCTCCACTTT.